Here is one T cell receptor (beta chain) with its context. Generated by immunoSEQ multiplex PCR, the TCRdb table keeps only in-frame clones and is missing some. The sample gives under 200,000 clones, 82% of which show up once; less than 5.5% is in the top ten. The source of the sample is a study of blood T cell repertoires in COVID-19. J lost 0 bases, V lost 7 bases, and 6 bases had no gene match. CDR1 SEHNR and CDR2 FQNEAQ come from the germline V gene (reference sequence). The CDR3 length is 15 residues. This clonotype originated in a woman in her fifties or sixties with acute COVID-19. Sequencing used PBMCs or T cells enriched from blood (not recorded which). This rearrangement joins TRBV7-9 to TRBJ2-3, with 8 bases lining up with TRBD2. The CDR3 loop reads CASMPLAGSTDTQYF. The CDR3 nucleotides are TGTGCCAGCATGCCTTTAGCGGGGAGCACAGATACGCAGTATTTT.